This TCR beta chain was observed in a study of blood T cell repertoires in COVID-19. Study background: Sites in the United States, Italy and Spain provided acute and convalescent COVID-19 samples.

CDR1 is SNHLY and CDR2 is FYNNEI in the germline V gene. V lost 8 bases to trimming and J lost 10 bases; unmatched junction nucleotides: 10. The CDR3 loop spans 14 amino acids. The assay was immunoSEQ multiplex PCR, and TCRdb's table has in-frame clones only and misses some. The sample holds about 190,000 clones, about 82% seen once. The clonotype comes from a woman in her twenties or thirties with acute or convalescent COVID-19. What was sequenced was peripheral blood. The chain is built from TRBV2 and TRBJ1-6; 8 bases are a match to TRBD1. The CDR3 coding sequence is TGTGCCAGCTCATCCGACAGGGGACGATCACCCCTCCACTTT. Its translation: CASSSDRGRSPLHF.